This T cell receptor (beta chain) was profiled in a study of T cell changes during pregnancy in multiple sclerosis. The data were produced by immunoSEQ multiplex PCR, yet TCRdb's version contains in-frame clones alone and is incomplete. The repertoire holds around 96,000 clones, with 90% to 95% as singletons. The sequencing here drew on peripheral blood, taken in the third trimester of pregnancy. The TCR originated in a female donor with multiple sclerosis, enrolled in a pregnancy study.

The CDR3 region has the DNA TGCGCCAGCAGCTTTACCGCCGAGGGTACCGGGGAGCTGTTTTTT. Its translation is CASSFTAEGTGELFF. The chain couples TRBV5-1 to TRBJ2-2; TRBD2 is a possible D gene (5 bases). There are 15 residues in the CDR3. V lost 2 bases and J lost 5, with 13 bases in between. Looked up from germline, CDR1 is SGHRS and CDR2 is YFSETQ.